The 30 T cell receptor beta chains listed next were all sequenced from one sample in a study of blood T cell repertoires in COVID-19. Sequencing used immunoSEQ multiplex PCR; TCRdb keeps in-frame clones, though not all of them. The table includes about 87,000 clones, 60% to 80% detected once. The sample was peripheral blood. The receptors stem from a woman aged 45-59 years with acute or convalescent COVID-19.

The J gene is TRBJ1-5, the V gene TRBV6-6; D is unresolved. CDR1 and CDR2 (germline): MNHNY, SVGAGI (reference sequence). This CDR3 is 14 amino acids long. Trimming left V 6 bases short and J 4 bases short, with 13 bases between. The CDR3 coding sequence is TGTGCCAGCAGAGAGGGCGCCCCAAATCAGCCCCAGCATTTT. Protein: CASREGAPNQPQHF.

The chain carries TRBV7-8 and TRBJ1-5; D might be TRBD1 (6 bases). Deletions cut 1 base from V and 7 bases from J, with 11 bases between. The V gene's germline CDR1 is SGHVS and CDR2 FQNEAQ. This CDR3 is built from 14 residues. DNA for the CDR3: TGTGCCAGCAGCTTAGAACAGGGTATGCAGCCCCAGCATTTT. It specifies CASSLEQGMQPQHF.

The V call is TRBV7-9, the J call TRBJ1-5; 7 bases are a match to TRBD1. This CDR3 region has 17 residues. The V gene's germline CDR1 is SEHNR and CDR2 FQNEAQ (reference sequence). With 2 bases clipped from V and 7 bases from J, the junction kept 14 bases outside the gene matches. The CDR3 here is CASSLSISRDRPQPQHF. The CDR3 DNA follows: TGTGCCAGCAGCTTATCGATCAGTAGGGACAGACCGCAGCCCCAGCATTTT.

V usage is TRBV20-1 and J usage is TRBJ1-1; the D is unclear. V was cut by 1 base and J by 7 bases, with 7 bases left in between. This CDR3 region has 11 residues. The germline V gene encodes CDR1 DFQATT and CDR2 SNEGSKA (reference sequence). CDR3 in amino acids: CSARVSVEAFF. The CDR3 nucleotides are TGCAGTGCTAGAGTTAGTGTTGAAGCTTTCTTT.

This chain connects TRBV9 to TRBJ1-2; unclear D gene. The CDR3 consists of 16 residues. The germline V and J ends were trimmed by 3 bases and 2 bases, with 17 bases remaining between them. Germline values: CDR1 SGDLS, CDR2 YYNGEE. The CDR3 nucleotides read TGTGCCAGCAGCGCCTCAGCGGGCCGAGGAAACTATGGCTACACCTTC. It specifies CASSASAGRGNYGYTF.

The rearrangement links TRBV5-1 to TRBJ2-7; D is undetermined. The CDR3 consists of 12 residues. The V and J ends lost 2 bases and 3 bases respectively, with 6 bases between them. CDR1 is SGHRS and CDR2 is YFSETQ in the germline V gene. In DNA, the CDR3 is TGCGCCAGCAGCTTTAATAACTACGAGCAGTACTTC. Its protein is CASSFNNYEQYF.

This clone was detected a few times. This chain uses TRBV5-1 with TRBJ1-6; 9 nucleotides agree with TRBD1. The CDR3 loop spans 16 amino acids. Losses at the gene ends were 2 bases for V and 7 bases for J; bases not matched to a gene: 7. Germline CDR1 SGHRS, CDR2 YFSETQ. Here the CDR3 reads CASSLIQGAGNSPLHF. CDR3 nucleotides: TGCGCCAGCAGCTTAATACAGGGGGCAGGCAATTCACCCCTCCACTTT.

The gene calls are TRBV12-3 or TRBV12-4 and TRBJ2-7; tentative D call: TRBD2 (5 bases). V was pared by 5 bases and J by 6 bases, with 14 bases between. This CDR3 has 13 residues. In nucleotides, the CDR3 is TGTGCCAGCAGTCCCTCCTACAGCGGCGAGCAGTACTTC. Protein sequence: CASSPSYSGEQYF.

V usage is TRBV19 and J usage is TRBJ1-6; 9 bases line up with TRBD1. Germline trimming cut 5 bases from V and 7 bases from J; bases unmatched to any gene: 9. Germline assignment: CDR1 LNHDA and CDR2 SQIVND (reference sequence). The CDR3 extends over 16 amino acids. The CDR3 nucleotides are TGTGCCAGTAGTCGGGTGACAGGGGGTTCAAATTCACCCCTCCACTTT. Its protein is CASSRVTGGSNSPLHF.

The CDR3 sequence: CASKTVNSPLHF. The CDR3 bases are TGTGCCAGCAAGACAGTAAATTCACCCCTCCACTTT. The chain uses TRBV27 and TRBJ1-6; tentative D call: TRBD1 (5 bases). Germline V gene lookup returns CDR1 MNHEY and CDR2 SMNVEV (reference sequence). The CDR3 totals 12 residues. V lost 7 bases to trimming and J lost 7 bases, with 8 bases between them.

The rearrangement uses TRBV19 and TRBJ1-4; D is uncertain. V dropped 7 bases and J dropped 0 bases, with 9 bases sitting between them. CDR1 is LNHDA, CDR2 SQIVND, per germline (reference sequence). The CDR3 runs 14 residues. The CDR3 DNA follows: TGTGCCAGTACTTTTCGCGCAACTAATGAAAAACTGTTTTTT. The encoded protein is CASTFRATNEKLFF.

This clone was seen once. The chain recombines TRBV5-8 with TRBJ2-4, with D possibly matching TRBD1 (5 bases). Germline assignment: CDR1 SGHTS and CDR2 YDEGEE. V shed 4 bases and J shed 2 bases, with 13 bases lying between them. The CDR3 is 15 amino acids. CDR3 residues: CASSLAGYTKNIQYF. The CDR3 DNA reads TGTGCCAGCAGCCTCGCAGGGTATACCAAAAACATTCAGTACTTC.

The CDR3 DNA sequence: TGTGCCAGCAGTTTAGGGTCCAGGGGGTCTGGAAACACCATATATTTT. Amino acid sequence: CASSLGSRGSGNTIYF. V and J are TRBV28 and TRBJ1-3, with 7 bases lining up with TRBD1. Trimming took 2 bases from V and 1 from J; bases not matched to a gene: 5. The CDR3 covers 16 residues. From germline, CDR1 is MDHEN and CDR2 SYDVKM.

Here the CDR3 reads CASSSLNRAPNEKLFF. The CDR3 DNA follows: TGCGCCAGCAGCTCCCTGAACAGGGCCCCTAATGAAAAACTGTTTTTT. The genes are TRBV4-1 and TRBJ1-4, with a tentative D call TRBD1 (6 bases). The ends were cut back, 5 bases at V and 3 bases at J, with 16 bases in the middle. From germline, CDR1 is MGHRA and CDR2 YSYEKL. This CDR3 has 16 residues.

There are a few counts of this clone. The rearrangement links TRBV7-8 to TRBJ1-2; D gene uncertain. Trimming left V 2 bases short and J 3 bases short, with 10 bases between. Germline CDR1 and CDR2: SGHVS and FQNEAQ. This CDR3 is 14 amino acids long. CDR3 sequence reads: CASSLLQKDYGYTF. CDR3 DNA sequence: TGTGCCAGCAGCTTACTACAGAAGGACTATGGCTACACCTTC.

The genes are TRBV7-8 and TRBJ2-2, with TRBD2 matching 8 bases. Germline loops: CDR1 SGHVS, CDR2 FQNEAQ. This CDR3 spans 18 amino acids. The V and J ends lost 0 bases and 5 bases, in that order; junction bases with no gene match: 11. CDR3: CASSLATIGGGRTGELFF. In DNA form, the CDR3 reads TGTGCCAGCAGCTTAGCAACGATCGGGGGGGGCCGAACCGGGGAGCTGTTTTTT.

J is TRBJ2-7 and V is TRBV30, with 8 bases aligning to TRBD2. This CDR3 spans 15 amino acids. The V gene end was trimmed by 0 bases and the J gene end by 6 bases; junction bases not matched to a gene: 10. Per germline, CDR1 GTSNPN and CDR2 SVGIG (reference sequence). The CDR3 bases are TGTGCCTGGAGTGTGGCAGGTAGCGGGGTCGGCGAGCAGTACTTC. It is translated as CAWSVAGSGVGEQYF.

Here the CDR3 DNA reads TGCAGCGTTGACATAAGGGGCCCAAACTATGGCTACACCTTC. It specifies CSVDIRGPNYGYTF. The chain employs TRBV29-1 and TRBJ1-2; TRBD1 might be the D (5 bases). Deletions cut 3 bases from V and 2 bases from J, with 13 bases between. CDR3 size: 14 residues. Germline V gene sequence: CDR1 SQVTM, CDR2 ANQGSEA.

There are a few counts of this clone. The rearrangement links TRBV3-1 (or the pseudogene TRBV3-2) to TRBJ2-1, with TRBD1 as a possible D gene (6 bases). The V end was cut by 3 bases, the J end by 8 bases, with 11 bases between. The CDR3 covers 13 residues. Germline V CDR1 and CDR2: LGHDT, YNNKEL (reference sequence). CDR3 in DNA: TGTGCCAGCAGCCACAGGGGAATGGATGAGCAGTTCTTC. Amino acid sequence: CASSHRGMDEQFF.

V is TRBV7-8 and J is TRBJ1-4; 9 bases align to TRBD1. From germline, CDR1 is SGHVS and CDR2 FQNEAQ. The ends lost 5 bases at V and 2 bases at J; junction bases unmatched: 3. The CDR3 runs to 15 residues. CDR3 sequence (DNA): TGTGCCAGCAGCAACAGGGGGCCTACTAATGAAAAACTGTTTTTT. It is translated as CASSNRGPTNEKLFF.

The V gene is TRBV10-2, the J gene TRBJ2-2, with D perhaps TRBD1 (5 bases). Trimming stripped 1 base from V and 1 base from J, with 7 bases between. CDR1 and CDR2 (germline): WSHSY, SAAADI. The CDR3 loop spans 15 amino acids. The CDR3 coding sequence is TGCGCCAGCAGTGAGTACGGACAGAACACCGGGGAGCTGTTTTTT. Amino acid sequence: CASSEYGQNTGELFF.

For the CDR3, the DNA is TGTGCCAGCAGTTTCGACAGAAACACTGAAGCTTTCTTT. Translated: CASSFDRNTEAFF. The chain has TRBV27 and TRBJ1-1; possible D gene TRBD1, 5 bases. V dropped 3 bases and J dropped 2 bases, with 7 bases sitting between them. CDR1 and CDR2 (germline): MNHEY, SMNVEV (reference sequence). The CDR3 covers 13 residues.

This sequence joins TRBV9 and TRBJ2-5; D uncertain. The CDR3 runs 14 residues. Germline CDR1 SGDLS, CDR2 YYNGEE. The ends were cut back, 0 bases at V and 4 bases at J, with 10 bases in the middle. CDR3 protein: CASSVGSLRETQYF. The CDR3 DNA sequence: TGTGCCAGCAGCGTAGGCTCCTTGCGAGAGACCCAGTACTTC.

The genes are TRBV3-1 (or the pseudogene TRBV3-2) and TRBJ2-5, with D perhaps TRBD1 (8 bases). CDR1 and CDR2 from the germline V gene are LGHDT and YNNKEL (reference sequence). The CDR3 loop spans 17 amino acids. V lost 1 base, J lost 5 bases, and 20 bases lay in between. The CDR3 protein is CASSQAPDRDYLETQYF. CDR3 nucleotide sequence: TGTGCCAGCAGCCAAGCCCCGGACAGGGACTACCTGGAGACCCAGTACTTC.

In regard to this clone: Other nucleotide sequences from this sample produce the same CDR3. The chain is built from TRBV28 and TRBJ2-7; D remains ambiguous. CDR1 and CDR2 (germline): MDHEN, SYDVKM. The CDR3 is made up of 13 amino acids. The V end lost 1 base, the J end lost 0 bases, and 4 bases lay between the germline ends. In nucleotides, the CDR3 is TGTGCCAGCAGTTTATCGAGCTCCTACGAGCAGTACTTC. Translated: CASSLSSSYEQYF.

The J gene is TRBJ2-1, the V gene TRBV18; weak D call: TRBD2 (7 bases). The CDR3 contains 14 residues. V lost 5 bases and J lost 6, with 14 bases in between. Germline-derived CDR1 and CDR2 are KGHSH and LQKENI. The CDR3 region is CASSRGGGPNEQFF. Here the CDR3 DNA reads TGTGCCAGCTCAAGGGGCGGGGGCCCCAATGAGCAGTTCTTC.

In DNA form, the CDR3 reads TGCGCCAGCAGCTTCGGACAGGGAGAGACCCAGTACTTC. Translating it yields CASSFGQGETQYF. The chain joins TRBV5-1 to TRBJ2-5, with 8 bases aligning to TRBD1. The CDR3 consists of 13 residues. The germline V gene encodes CDR1 SGHRS and CDR2 YFSETQ. J gave up 4 bases and V 2 bases, and 1 base lay outside the gene matches.

V and J are TRBV7-2 and TRBJ1-1; 8 positions match TRBD1. The V gene's germline CDR1 is SGHTA and CDR2 FQGNSA. This CDR3 is 14 amino acids long. Trimming at V came to 3 bases and at J to 5 bases, leaving 5 bases not matched to a gene. In nucleotides, the CDR3 is TGTGCCAGCAGCTTTCAGGGGGCGGGGACTGAAGCTTTCTTT. Translated: CASSFQGAGTEAFF.

V and J are TRBV3-1 (or the pseudogene TRBV3-2) and TRBJ2-2; TRBD2 matches 8 bases. CDR3 size: 16 residues. Germline V gene data show CDR1 as LGHDT and CDR2 as YNNKEL (reference sequence). Trimming removed 4 bases from V and 4 bases from J; junction bases left unmatched: 8. In DNA, the CDR3 is TGTGCCAGCAGCCGGCGGGCGGGGGGTAGCACCGGGGAGCTGTTTTTT. It translates to CASSRRAGGSTGELFF.

The chain is built from TRBV30 and TRBJ1-5; no reliable D call. The germline V gene encodes CDR1 GTSNPN and CDR2 SVGIG (reference sequence). Trimming took 0 bases from V and 0 from J, leaving 6 bases between them. The CDR3 loop spans 14 amino acids. DNA of the CDR3: TGTGCCTGGAGTGTGCAGGTTAGCAATCAGCCCCAGCATTTT. Translating gives CAWSVQVSNQPQHF.